Below, 16 T cell receptor beta chains from the same sample are listed, as sequenced in a study of T cell responses to AZD1222 COVID-19 vaccine. Profiled with immunoSEQ multiplex PCR; TCRdb holds only in-frame clones, not every one. The sample contains tens of thousands of clones, approximately 83% of which appear only once. Source: peripheral blood, taken 28 days after the second AZD1222 dose. These receptors were obtained from an adult who received the AZD1222 COVID-19 vaccine.

The chain employs TRBV18 and TRBJ1-1; 8 bases line up with TRBD1. V was clipped by 3 bases and J by 4 bases; unmatched bases: 4. The CDR3 length is 14 residues. Looked up from germline, CDR1 is KGHSH and CDR2 is LQKENI. CDR3 nucleotides: TGTGCCAGCTCACCGAACCAGGGGGCCACTGAAGCTTTCTTT. Its protein product is CASSPNQGATEAFF.

The V call is TRBV5-6, the J call TRBJ2-3; 7 bases agree with TRBD1. After removal of 2 bases from V and 3 bases from J, the junction contained 6 bases not matched to a gene. Germline CDR1 is SGHDT and CDR2 is YYEEEE. This CDR3 is 15 amino acids long. In nucleotides, the CDR3 is TGTGCCAGCAGCTTAGACAGGGTTCCAACAGATACGCAGTATTTT. Protein sequence: CASSLDRVPTDTQYF.

This sequence joins TRBV4-2 and TRBJ1-5; TRBD1 might be the D (5 bases). CDR3 length equals 15 residues. Germline V gene data show CDR1 as LGHNA and CDR2 as YNFKEQ. The V end was cut by 4 bases, the J end by 6 bases, with 16 bases between. The CDR3 DNA is TGTGCCAGCAGCCCCCAACGGGGGGAGGGTCAGCCCCAGCATTTT. This gives the protein CASSPQRGEGQPQHF.

This chain joins TRBV5-1 and TRBJ2-2; D gene ambiguous. CDR1 is SGHRS, CDR2 YFSETQ, per germline. This CDR3 is 12 amino acids long. V was cut by 0 bases and J by 6 bases, with 3 bases left in between. CDR3 sequence reads: CASSLDAGELFF. CDR3 DNA sequence: TGCGCCAGCAGCTTGGATGCCGGGGAGCTGTTTTTT.

V is TRBV7-3 and J is TRBJ2-2; 9 bases agree with TRBD2. Germline V gene lookup returns CDR1 SGHTA and CDR2 FQGTGA. The CDR3 has 18 residues. The trim removed 4 bases at V and 6 bases at J, leaving 15 bases unmatched. The CDR3 nucleotides read TGTGCCAGCAGCTCCGGAGGGGCGGGAGGGAATGTAGCCGGGGAGCTGTTTTTT. As protein: CASSSGGAGGNVAGELFF. Filled out from reference TRBV7-3 and TRBJ2-2, the complete variable domain reads GAGVSQTPSNKVTEKGKYVELRCDPISGHTALYWYRQSLGQGPEFLIYFQGTGAADDSGLPNDRFFAVRPEGSVSTLKIQRTERGDSAVYLCASSSGGAGGNVAGELFFGEGSRLTVL.

The chain joins TRBV28 to TRBJ1-2; D gene unclear. The CDR3 is 14 amino acids. CDR1 is MDHEN and CDR2 is SYDVKM in the germline V gene. V lost 3 bases and J 5 bases, leaving 13 bases between the germline ends. The CDR3 sequence: CASSFPHTGYGYTF. The CDR3 nucleotides are TGTGCCAGCAGTTTCCCGCACACGGGGTATGGCTACACCTTC.

V gene TRBV28 combines with J gene TRBJ1-5; D is unclear. V was clipped by 2 bases and J by 6 bases, with 5 bases between them. Germline-derived CDR1 and CDR2 are MDHEN and SYDVKM. This CDR3 has 12 residues. Here the CDR3 DNA reads TGTGCCAGCAGTTTACCAGGTCAGCCCCAGCATTTT. Residues: CASSLPGQPQHF.

The chain couples TRBV9 to TRBJ1-2; TRBD1 matches 7 bases. The germline V gene encodes CDR1 SGDLS and CDR2 YYNGEE. The junction had 12 bases not matched to a gene; V was cut back by 2 bases and J by 8 bases. CDR3 length equals 15 residues. In nucleotides, the CDR3 is TGTGCCAGCAGCGTTGCCGGGACAGCCCTGAAGGGCTACACCTTC. This sequence encodes CASSVAGTALKGYTF.

The CDR3 DNA follows: TGTGCCAGCAGCCAAGAGTTAGCAGGGCTCACAGATACGCAGTATTTT. Translated: CASSQELAGLTDTQYF. This chain joins TRBV4-2 and TRBJ2-3; possibly TRBD1 for D (5 bases). V lost 0 bases, J lost 2 bases, and 12 bases lay in between. In germline, CDR1 is LGHNA, CDR2 YNFKEQ. The CDR3 covers 16 residues.

V usage is TRBV2 and J usage is TRBJ1-5, with unresolved D. CDR1 SNHLY and CDR2 FYNNEI come from the germline V gene. V gave up 0 bases and J gave up 6 bases, with 6 bases separating them. The CDR3 is 13 amino acids. The CDR3 DNA reads TGTGCCAGCAGTGAAGCAGGAATTCAGCCCCAGCATTTT. Protein product: CASSEAGIQPQHF.

The rearrangement links TRBV3-1 (or the pseudogene TRBV3-2) to TRBJ1-6; D perhaps matches TRBD1 (5 bases). CDR1 and CDR2 (germline): LGHDT, YNNKEL (reference sequence). The V end lost 4 bases, the J end lost 11 bases, and 9 bases lay between the germline ends. This CDR3 spans 12 amino acids. CDR3 sequence (DNA): TGTGCCAGCAGCCTCAGGGATCCACCCCTCCACTTT. This translates into CASSLRDPPLHF.

V usage is TRBV6-5 and J usage is TRBJ2-7; D assignment may be TRBD1 or TRBD2 (5 bases each). Germline V lookup: CDR1 MNHEY, CDR2 SVGAGI. The CDR3 spans 14 residues. The ends were cut back, 3 bases at V and 0 bases at J, with 9 bases in the middle. CDR3 sequence: CASSYGTASYEQYF. The CDR3, as DNA: TGTGCCAGCAGTTATGGGACGGCCTCCTACGAGCAGTACTTC.

This chain links TRBV7-2 with TRBJ2-6; perhaps TRBD2 as D (5 bases). Trimming cost V 0 bases and J 2 bases, with 5 bases left between them. The CDR3 has 15 amino acids. Germline V gene data show CDR1 as SGHTA and CDR2 as FQGNSA. CDR3 sequence: CASSLARAGANVLTF. In DNA form, the CDR3 reads TGTGCCAGCAGCTTAGCGAGGGCTGGGGCCAACGTCCTGACTTTC. The full variable domain, with the rest looked up from reference TRBV7-2 and TRBJ2-6, is GAGVSQSPSNKVTEKGKDVELRCDPISGHTALYWYRQSLGQGLEFLIYFQGNSAPDKSGLPSDRFSAERTGGSVSTLTIQRTQQEDSAVYLCASSLARAGANVLTFGAGSRLTVL.

This clone was counted only a few times. The chain carries TRBV27 and TRBJ1-1, with D hard to call. The CDR3 totals 11 residues. Between the trimmed V and J ends, which lost 6 bases and 1 base, there was a span of 3 bases. Germline CDR1 is MNHEY and CDR2 is SMNVEV (reference sequence). The CDR3 nucleotides read TGTGCCAGCAGGAGGAACACTGAAGCTTTCTTT. Its protein product is CASRRNTEAFF.

This sequence joins TRBV4-3 and TRBJ2-1; D ambiguous. The germline gives CDR1 LGHNA, CDR2 YSLEER. The length of the CDR3 is 15 residues. Trimming stripped 0 bases from V and 4 bases from J, with 10 bases between. As DNA, the CDR3 is TGCGCCAGCAGCCAAGATGGGTCAAGATACAATGAGCAGTTCTTC. Its protein is CASSQDGSRYNEQFF.

CDR3 residues: CASSYSSGVGYTF. Here the CDR3 DNA reads TGTGCCAGCAGTTACTCTTCCGGGGTCGGCTACACCTTC. The chain employs TRBV6-5 and TRBJ1-2; D is unclear. Per germline, CDR1 MNHEY and CDR2 SVGAGI. Trimming left V 0 bases short and J 8 bases short, with 10 bases between. CDR3 length: 13 residues.